What follows are 20 T cell receptor beta chains derived from one specimen sequenced in a study of blood T cell repertoires in COVID-19. The assay was immunoSEQ multiplex PCR, and TCRdb's table has in-frame clones only and misses some. The sample comprises over 400,000 clones, around 85% of which are singletons, and under 4% rests with the top ten. Material: peripheral blood. Receptor source: a human donor in a cohort sampled during active COVID-19.

The chain links TRBV10-3 to TRBJ1-3; no firm D call. This CDR3 has 12 amino acids. Germline CDR1 ENHRY, CDR2 SYGVKD. Trimming left V 8 bases short and J 0 bases short, with 5 bases between. The CDR3 loop reads CAISSSGNTIYF. CDR3 coding DNA: TGTGCCATCTCCAGCTCTGGAAACACCATATATTTT.

CDR3 residues: CASSYSNQNQPQHF. The CDR3 coding sequence is TGTGCCAGCAGTTACTCGAATCAGAATCAGCCCCAGCATTTT. The genes are TRBV6-6 and TRBJ1-5; D gene unclear. The length of the CDR3 is 14 residues. Between the trimmed V and J ends, which lost 0 bases and 4 bases, there was a span of 7 bases. CDR1 is MNHNY, CDR2 SVGAGI, per germline (reference sequence).

This clone was seen repeatedly, ten times or more. The V call is TRBV7-9, the J call TRBJ2-2; TRBD1 matches at 11 bases. This CDR3 comprises 16 residues. V gave up 1 base and J gave up 5 bases; unmatched junction bases: 3. Germline values: CDR1 SEHNR, CDR2 FQNEAQ (reference sequence). The CDR3 loop is CASSLVGTGGTGELFF. The CDR3 DNA sequence: TGTGCCAGCAGCTTAGTTGGGACAGGGGGTACCGGGGAGCTGTTTTTT.

The chain links TRBV19 to TRBJ1-2; D may be TRBD1 (5 bases). Per the germline V gene, CDR1 is LNHDA and CDR2 is SQIVND (reference sequence). The CDR3 length is 15 residues. V shed 7 bases and J shed 2 bases, with 17 bases lying between them. As DNA, the CDR3 is TGTGCCAGTAAGACCGCGGGACCGTTAAACTATGGCTACACCTTC. Protein product: CASKTAGPLNYGYTF.

V gene TRBV14 combines with J gene TRBJ2-7; 7 nucleotides match TRBD1. This CDR3 spans 19 amino acids. The ends lost 0 bases at V and 0 bases at J; junction bases unmatched: 14. Germline values: CDR1 SGHDN, CDR2 FVKESK. CDR3 region: CASSQEPGTAYFSSYEQYF. The CDR3 nucleotides read TGTGCCAGCAGCCAAGAACCCGGGACAGCTTATTTCAGCTCCTACGAGCAGTACTTC.

The rearrangement links TRBV29-1 to TRBJ1-1; D is possibly TRBD1 (5 bases). The germline V gene has CDR1 SQVTM and CDR2 ANQGSEA. The CDR3 loop spans 11 amino acids. V lost 6 bases and J lost 3, with 8 bases in between. CDR3: CSVARDTEAFF. DNA for the CDR3: TGCAGCGTGGCCAGGGACACTGAAGCTTTCTTT.

The chain recombines TRBV28 with TRBJ2-1; 8 bases map to TRBD2. Per the germline V gene, CDR1 is MDHEN and CDR2 is SYDVKM. The J segment lost 5 bases and the V segment lost 6 bases, leaving 15 bases of the junction unmatched. This CDR3 has 17 residues. The CDR3 bases are TGTGCCAGCAGCTCGCTCCGTCTAGCGGGTGCCGACAATGAGCAGTTCTTC. Amino acids: CASSSLRLAGADNEQFF. Using reference TRBV28 and TRBJ2-1 for the parts outside the CDR3, the full variable domain is DVKVTQSSRYLVKRTGEKVFLECVQDMDHENMFWYRQDPGLGLRLIYFSYDVKMKEKGDIPEGYSVSREKKERFSLILESASTNQTSMYLCASSSLRLAGADNEQFFGPGTRLTVL.

CDR3 nucleotides: TGTGCTAGTGGTTTGGGGGGACAGGGGTATGAAAAACTGTTTTTT. This codes for CASGLGGQGYEKLFF. The rearrangement uses TRBV12-5 and TRBJ1-4; the match to TRBD1 covers 10 bases. With V trimmed by 1 base and J by 6 bases, 2 bases remained unmatched. Germline lookup yields CDR1 LGHNT and CDR2 FRNRAP. The CDR3 extends over 15 amino acids.

As for this clone: The identical CDR3 is also encoded by other nucleotide sequences in the sample. The chain is built from TRBV7-9 and TRBJ2-5; the match to TRBD2 covers 9 bases. Germline CDR1 is SEHNR and CDR2 is FQNEAQ (reference sequence). The length of the CDR3 is 14 residues. V gave up 3 bases and J gave up 2 bases; unmatched junction bases: 1. In nucleotides, the CDR3 is TGTGCCAGCAGCTTGGCGGGAGGGCAAGAGACCCAGTACTTC. Translating it yields CASSLAGGQETQYF.

V gene TRBV2 combines with J gene TRBJ1-5, with TRBD1 as a possible D gene (6 bases). The V and J ends lost 6 bases and 7 bases respectively, with 13 bases between them. Germline assignment: CDR1 SNHLY and CDR2 FYNNEI. This CDR3 contains 13 residues. CDR3 protein: CASSAGEKQPQHF. The CDR3 DNA sequence: TGTGCCAGCAGCGCAGGGGAGAAGCAGCCCCAGCATTTT.

The chain recombines TRBV6-1 with TRBJ2-5; 9 positions match TRBD2. Trimming took 3 bases from V and 5 from J; bases not matched to a gene: 7. Germline assignment: CDR1 MNHNS and CDR2 SASEGT. CDR3 length: 15 residues. CDR3 in amino acids: CASSDNWTSDETQYF. The CDR3 nucleotides are TGTGCCAGCAGTGATAATTGGACTAGCGATGAGACCCAGTACTTC.

The chain uses TRBV5-4 and TRBJ2-3, with 7 bases identical to TRBD2. After removal of 1 base from V and 1 base from J, the junction contained 12 bases not matched to a gene. The CDR3 extends over 18 amino acids. CDR1 is SGHNT and CDR2 is YYREEE in the germline V gene (reference sequence). The CDR3 DNA is TGTGCCAGCAGCTTGAGTGTTTTAGGACTAGTAGGCACAGATACGCAGTATTTT. This sequence encodes CASSLSVLGLVGTDTQYF.

The chain uses TRBV19 and TRBJ2-1; D remains ambiguous. V lost 1 base to trimming and J lost 9 bases, with 10 bases between them. Germline V gives CDR1 LNHDA, CDR2 SQIVND (reference sequence). CDR3 length: 13 residues. Written as DNA, the CDR3 is TGTGCCAGTAGTATAGCAAAGCGTTCTGAGCAGTTCTTC. Its protein product is CASSIAKRSEQFF.

The chain links TRBV30 to TRBJ2-3; maybe TRBD2 (5 bases). Germline CDR1 GTSNPN, CDR2 SVGIG (reference sequence). This CDR3 spans 17 amino acids. Trimming took 4 bases from V and 6 from J, leaving 26 bases between them. The DNA for the CDR3 is TGTGCCTGGACTCCCCAGAACGGGATCCCGTTTACGGATACGCAGTATTTT. This sequence encodes CAWTPQNGIPFTDTQYF.

The gene calls are TRBV2 and TRBJ1-1, with D possibly being TRBD1 (5 bases). The CDR3 has 16 amino acids. CDR1 and CDR2 (germline): SNHLY, FYNNEI. V was pared by 6 bases and J by 0 bases, with 17 bases between. CDR3 bases: TGTGCCAGCAGCCCTCAGGGTGGTAGTGTGAACACTGAAGCTTTCTTT. Amino acids: CASSPQGGSVNTEAFF. The full variable domain, with the rest looked up from reference TRBV2 and TRBJ1-1, is EPEVTQTPSHQVTQMGQEVILRCVPISNHLYFYWYRQILGQKVEFLVSFYNNEISEKSEIFDDQFSVERPDGSNFTLKIRSTKLEDSAMYFCASSPQGGSVNTEAFFGQGTRLTVV.

Worth noting for this clone: One end of the junction does not line up with germline, which may come from a read error. This sequence joins TRBV29-1 and TRBJ2-3; possibly TRBD2 for D (5 bases). The germline V gene encodes CDR1 SQVTM and CDR2 ANQGSEA. CDR3 length: 11 amino acids. Here the CDR3 DNA reads TGCAGCGTTGAGGTGTCGGTAGCGCCGCTTTTT. This translates into CSVEVSVAPLF.

The genes are TRBV5-1 and TRBJ1-1; D not resolved. Germline V lookup: CDR1 SGHRS, CDR2 YFSETQ. This CDR3 region has 15 residues. V lost 4 bases to trimming and J lost 4 bases, with 17 bases between them. The CDR3 region is CASSMLPGKVTEAFF. CDR3 sequence (DNA): TGCGCCAGCAGCATGCTTCCGGGTAAGGTCACTGAAGCTTTCTTT. Full variable domain (missing parts from reference TRBV5-1 and TRBJ1-1): KAGVTQTPRYLIKTRGQQVTLSCSPISGHRSVSWYQQTPGQGLQFLFEYFSETQRNKGNFPGRFSGRQFSNSRSEMNVSTLELGDSALYLCASSMLPGKVTEAFFGQGTRLTVV.

This clone has a handful of counts. The chain employs TRBV6-6 and TRBJ1-1; the D is unclear. CDR3 length equals 14 residues. Trimming left V 7 bases short and J 0 bases short, with 12 bases between. The germline gives CDR1 MNHNY, CDR2 SVGAGI (reference sequence). CDR3 nucleotide sequence: TGTGCCAGCACCAGAGGAAGCATGAACACTGAAGCTTTCTTT. The encoded protein is CASTRGSMNTEAFF.

The CDR3 nucleotides are TGTGCCAGCAGCGTAGGCCAGGGGTTTTCCGGGGAGCTGTTTTTT. Amino acid sequence: CASSVGQGFSGELFF. The rearrangement links TRBV9 to TRBJ2-2, with TRBD1 as a possible D gene (6 bases). Germline V lookup: CDR1 SGDLS, CDR2 YYNGEE. CDR3 length: 15 amino acids. The V end lost 0 bases, the J end lost 6 bases, and 12 bases lay between the germline ends. Filled out from reference TRBV9 and TRBJ2-2, the complete variable domain reads DSGVTQTPKHLITATGQRVTLRCSPRSGDLSVYWYQQSLDQGLQFLIQYYNGEERAKGNILERFSAQQFPDLHSELNLSSLELGDSALYFCASSVGQGFSGELFFGEGSRLTVL.

This chain uses TRBV11-2 with TRBJ1-6; D possibly corresponds to TRBD1 (6 bases). The CDR3 is 16 residues long. In germline, CDR1 is SGHAT, CDR2 FQNNGV. The ends were cut back, 6 bases at V and 9 bases at J, with 21 bases in the middle. CDR3 sequence: CASSDVDRSFGSPLHF. The CDR3 coding sequence is TGTGCCAGCAGTGATGTTGACAGGTCGTTCGGTTCACCCCTCCACTTT.